This T cell receptor (beta chain) was profiled in a study of regulatory T cells in long-lasting Graves disease. Germline assignment: CDR1 MDHEN and CDR2 SYDVKM. This CDR3 has 11 amino acids. V was pared by 9 bases and J by 0 bases, with 5 bases between. As to time point: persistent/refractory GD, antithyroid drugs over 5 years with positive TRAb. RNA from PBMCs was the source of the TCR library. iRepertoire HTBI primers and Arm-PCR of CDR3 regions built TCR beta libraries. Each CDR3 protein gets one entry after TCRdb re-called the multiplex PCR reads with MiXCR. The sample carries fewer than 550,000 distinct CDR3 sequences, 20% to 25% recorded once. There are many counts of this clonotype.

The TCR sequence derives from a female donor with Graves disease. This rearrangement joins TRBV28 to TRBJ1-2, with D unresolved. The starting material was peripheral blood mononuclear cells (PBMCs), obtained when the disease was refractory, from a patient treated with antithyroid drugs. The CDR3, as DNA: TGTGCCAGTACTTCTAACTATGGCTACACCTTC. This encodes CASTSNYGYTF.